This is a list of T cell receptor beta chains from one sample in a study of cytomegalovirus exposure and HLA in healthy donors. Data came from immunoSEQ multiplex PCR; TCRdb stores just in-frame clones and leaves some out. The profile shows 75,000 to 95,000 clones, just under 80% of them singletons. Sequencing input: PBMCs. Every receptor here comes from a male donor in good health and CMV-seropositive. Each CDR3 is given with its conserved first and last residue. A D gene is named only where the DNA matches it firmly. The size field is filled for only some rows; it gives once, few, many or a size class.

d_call	v_call	j_call	clone_size	cdr3_nt	cdr3_aa
NA	TRBV28	TRBJ2-4	few	TGTGCCAGCAGTTTGGCGGGATCAACCAAAAACATTCAGTACTTC	CASSLAGSTKNIQYF
NA	TRBV19	TRBJ1-6	NA	TGTGCCAGTAGTCTCCTAGGTCTGTCACCCCTCCACTTT	CASSLLGLSPLHF
NA	TRBV5-1	TRBJ2-7	NA	TGCGCCAGCAGCATCGGGACAACAACCTACGAGCAGTACTTC	CASSIGTTTYEQYF
NA	TRBV4-1	TRBJ1-6	few	TGCGCCAGCAGTTGGGACATCAATTCACCCCTCCACTTT	CASSWDINSPLHF
TRBD1	TRBV5-1	TRBJ2-7	NA	TGCGCCAGCAGCTCAGACCCCGGGACAGGGTTTTCCGAGCAGTACTTC	CASSSDPGTGFSEQYF
TRBD1	TRBV7-8	TRBJ2-7	NA	TGTGCCAGCAGCTACTACGGACAGGAGCTCTACGAGCAGTACTTC	CASSYYGQELYEQYF
NA	TRBV6-5	TRBJ2-5	once	TGTGCCAGCAGTTACTCGGGCTCTCAAGAGACCCAGTACTTC	CASSYSGSQETQYF
NA	TRBV6-4	TRBJ1-1	NA	TGTGCCAGCAGTGCCCGGGGGGAGAACACTGAAGCTTTCTTT	CASSARGENTEAFF
NA	TRBV2	TRBJ1-5	NA	TGTGCCAGCAGTTTCAACAGGGTACAGCCCCAGCATTTT	CASSFNRVQPQHF
NA	TRBV6-5	TRBJ1-5	NA	TGTGCCAGCCAAGGAACGGCGGATCAGCCCCAGCATTTT	CASQGTADQPQHF
NA	TRBV5-8	TRBJ2-1	NA	TGTGCCAGCAGCTTGGTACAGGTGATACCCCCTGAGCAGTTCTTC	CASSLVQVIPPEQFF
TRBD1	TRBV27	TRBJ1-1	NA	TGTGCCAGCAGAACTACAGGGGGCACTGAAGCTTTCTTT	CASRTTGGTEAFF
TRBD1	TRBV7-9	TRBJ2-7	once	TGTGCCAGCAGCCCCCGACAGGGGACCCCCTACGAGCAGTACTTC	CASSPRQGTPYEQYF
TRBD2	TRBV28	TRBJ2-3	NA	TGTGCCAGCAGTCGGCCTTTGGCGGGGGGTACAGATACGCAGTATTTT	CASSRPLAGGTDTQYF
TRBD2	TRBV5-4	TRBJ2-1	NA	TGTGCCAGCAGCTCGAGGGGGACTAGCGGACTCAATGAGCAGTTCTTC	CASSSRGTSGLNEQFF
TRBD1	TRBV25-1	TRBJ2-3	few	TGTGCCAGCAGTGAATCCAGGGGGAAGGTCCGCCCAGATACGCAGTATTTT	CASSESRGKVRPDTQYF
TRBD1	TRBV6-5	TRBJ1-1	NA	TGTGCCAGCAGTGACAGGGGGCACACTGAAGCTTTCTTT	CASSDRGHTEAFF
TRBD1	TRBV4-1	TRBJ2-7	few	TGCGCCAGCAGCCAAGGACAGGGGGGAACCTACGAGCAGTACTTC	CASSQGQGGTYEQYF
NA	TRBV7-9	TRBJ2-1	NA	TGTGCCAGCAGCCCTATTCAGCGGAGGAGCTCCTACAATGAGCAGTTCTTC	CASSPIQRRSSYNEQFF
NA	TRBV14	TRBJ2-7	NA	TGTGCCAGCAGCCAGACTACCTACGAGCAGTACTTC	CASSQTTYEQYF
NA	TRBV30	TRBJ2-3	NA	TGTGCCTGGGGCGGGTTGGGCGGAAGCACAGATACGCAGTATTTT	CAWGGLGGSTDTQYF
NA	TRBV11-3	TRBJ1-4	once	TGTGCCAGCAGCTTAGGCAGGGTTTCGGTCTGCACTAATGAAAAACTGTTTTTT	CASSLGRVSVCTNEKLFF
TRBD2	TRBV7-9	TRBJ2-7	NA	TGTGCCAGCAGCTTAGGCACGGGAGGAACCGAGCAGTACTTC	CASSLGTGGTEQYF
NA	TRBV4-1	TRBJ1-1	NA	TGCGCCAGCAGCCAAGGGACAGATATGAACACTGAAGCTTTCTTT	CASSQGTDMNTEAFF
TRBD2	TRBV2	TRBJ2-7	NA	TGTGCCAGCACTATTGGACTAGCAATAGAGCAGTACTTC	CASTIGLAIEQYF
TRBD1	TRBV28	TRBJ1-5	NA	TGTGCCAGCAGCACGGGACAGAAGGAGGATCAGCCCCAGCATTTT	CASSTGQKEDQPQHF
TRBD2	TRBV2	TRBJ2-2	once	TGTGCCAGCAGAATAGCGGGGGGCTCGAACACCGGGGAGCTGTTTTTT	CASRIAGGSNTGELFF
TRBD1	TRBV27	TRBJ1-1	NA	TGTGCCAGCAGTTTAGGACAGGGACGAGCTGAAGCTTTCTTT	CASSLGQGRAEAFF
NA	TRBV27	TRBJ1-1	few	TGTGCCAGCAGTTTAGGCCCAGGGGACACTGAAGCTTTCTTT	CASSLGPGDTEAFF
NA	TRBV21-1	TRBJ1-2	NA	TGTGCCAGCAGCAAAGTGGCCCGGGGCTATGGCTACACCTTC	CASSKVARGYGYTF
NA	TRBV7-9	TRBJ2-3	NA	TGTGCCAGCAGCTTGTGGGGCCAACATACGCAGTATTTT	CASSLWGQHTQYF
NA	TRBV2	TRBJ2-3	NA	TGTGCCAGCAGTGAAACGGGAAGTACGTGGACAGATACGCAGTATTTT	CASSETGSTWTDTQYF
TRBD1	TRBV5-4	TRBJ1-2	NA	TGTGCCAGCAACGAAGGGACAGGGGGCAACTATGGCTACACCTTC	CASNEGTGGNYGYTF
NA	TRBV19	TRBJ2-3	NA	TGTGCCAGTAATCCGGGAACTAGCACAGATACGCAGTATTTT	CASNPGTSTDTQYF
NA	TRBV7-9	TRBJ1-5	NA	TGTGCCAGCAGCTTAGCTCAGGCAGGGTCGCCCATTATGGAGCCCCAGCATTTT	CASSLAQAGSPIMEPQHF
TRBD2	TRBV25-1	TRBJ2-7	NA	TGTGCCAGCAGTGGGACTAGCGGGGCCTACGAGCAGTACTTC	CASSGTSGAYEQYF
TRBD1	TRBV6-4	TRBJ2-2	NA	TGTGCCAGCAGCTCCGGGACAGTCACCGGGGAGCTGTTTTTT	CASSSGTVTGELFF
TRBD1	TRBV28	TRBJ1-1	NA	TGTGCCAGCAGTTTATTTGGACAGGGTCGCTTCTTT	CASSLFGQGRFF
NA	TRBV5-1	TRBJ2-7	NA	TGCGCCAGCAGCTCTGGACAGCCTCCAAACTTTTCTCAGTACTTC	CASSSGQPPNFSQYF